These T cell receptor beta chains were read from a single sample in a study of beta chain features in type 1 diabetes. TCRdb keeps only in-frame clones here, not all; method: immunoSEQ multiplex PCR. The repertoire consists of 600,000 to 650,000 clones, with about 14% occurring once and the leading ten covering 0.093%. Sequencing was carried out using naive CD4+ T cells from blood. The receptors here all came from a man aged 18 to 35 in good health. Each CDR3 is given with its conserved first and last residue. A D gene is named only where the DNA matches it firmly. Expanded clones get a size class; other rows say once, few or many, or leave the size out.

clone size: -
CDR3 length: 15
J gene: TRBJ1-2
V gene: TRBV7-2
D gene: TRBD1
CDR3 protein: CASSEDRGPLYGYTF
CDR3 DNA: TGTGCCAGCAGCGAAGACAGGGGGCCCCTCTATGGCTACACCTTC

clone size: few
CDR3 length: 14
J gene: TRBJ1-4
V gene: TRBV5-6
D gene: -
CDR3 protein: CASSLTRRGEKLFF
CDR3 DNA: TGTGCCAGCAGCTTGACCCGTAGGGGGGAAAAACTGTTTTTT

clone size: few
CDR3 length: 18
J gene: TRBJ2-5
V gene: TRBV11-2
D gene: TRBD2
CDR3 protein: CASSLTSVRTSGQETQYF
CDR3 DNA: TGTGCCAGCAGCTTGACCTCCGTGAGGACTAGCGGCCAAGAGACCCAGTACTTC

clone size: -
CDR3 length: 13
J gene: TRBJ2-6
V gene: TRBV29-1
D gene: -
CDR3 protein: CSVGPFGANVLTF
CDR3 DNA: TGCAGCGTTGGTCCCTTTGGGGCCAACGTCCTGACTTTC

clone size: -
CDR3 length: 16
J gene: TRBJ2-6
V gene: TRBV9
D gene: -
CDR3 protein: CASNGYQGSGANVLTF
CDR3 DNA: TGTGCCAGCAACGGTTACCAGGGCTCTGGGGCCAACGTCCTGACTTTC

clone size: -
CDR3 length: 15
J gene: TRBJ1-1
V gene: TRBV2
D gene: TRBD1
CDR3 protein: CASSRDRGVNTEAFF
CDR3 DNA: TGTGCCAGCAGTAGGGACAGGGGTGTGAACACTGAAGCTTTCTTT

clone size: few
CDR3 length: 14
J gene: TRBJ2-3
V gene: TRBV7-2
D gene: TRBD2
CDR3 protein: CASQSGGFTDTQYF
CDR3 DNA: TGTGCCAGCCAATCGGGAGGGTTCACAGATACGCAGTATTTT

clone size: few
CDR3 length: 14
J gene: TRBJ1-1
V gene: TRBV6-5
D gene: -
CDR3 protein: CASSYSNRATEAFF
CDR3 DNA: TGTGCCAGCAGTTACTCTAACAGGGCCACTGAAGCTTTCTTT

clone size: few
CDR3 length: 15
J gene: TRBJ2-3
V gene: TRBV19
D gene: TRBD1
CDR3 protein: CASNPRTGGSDTQYF
CDR3 DNA: TGTGCCAGTAACCCGAGGACAGGGGGTTCAGATACGCAGTATTTT

clone size: few
CDR3 length: 16
J gene: TRBJ2-7
V gene: TRBV6-5
D gene: -
CDR3 protein: CASSYSRQLFSYEQYF
CDR3 DNA: TGTGCCAGCAGTTACTCGAGACAGCTCTTCTCCTACGAGCAGTACTTC

clone size: few
CDR3 length: 18
J gene: TRBJ2-5
V gene: TRBV5-1
D gene: TRBD2
CDR3 protein: CASSLGLAGRANQETQYF
CDR3 DNA: TGCGCCAGCAGCTTAGGACTAGCGGGTAGAGCAAACCAAGAGACCCAGTACTTC

clone size: once
CDR3 length: 14
J gene: TRBJ2-2
V gene: TRBV7-2
D gene: -
CDR3 protein: CASSPRSQSGELFF
CDR3 DNA: TGTGCCAGCAGCCCAAGGTCACAAAGCGGGGAGCTGTTTTTT

clone size: few
CDR3 length: 13
J gene: TRBJ2-5
V gene: TRBV7-2
D gene: -
CDR3 protein: CASSYRYQETQYF
CDR3 DNA: TGTGCCAGCAGCTACCGGTACCAAGAGACCCAGTACTTC

clone size: few
CDR3 length: 14
J gene: TRBJ1-3
V gene: TRBV9
D gene: -
CDR3 protein: CASSPGGPGNTIYF
CDR3 DNA: TGTGCCAGCAGCCCGGGGGGTCCTGGAAACACCATATATTTT

clone size: -
CDR3 length: 14
J gene: TRBJ1-4
V gene: TRBV7-9
D gene: TRBD1
CDR3 protein: CASSLDRGNEKLFF
CDR3 DNA: TGTGCCAGCAGCTTGGACAGGGGAAATGAAAAACTGTTTTTT

clone size: -
CDR3 length: 17
J gene: TRBJ1-1
V gene: TRBV19
D gene: TRBD1
CDR3 protein: CASSKRRDRGPGGGAFF
CDR3 DNA: TGTGCCAGTAGCAAACGCCGGGACAGGGGGCCCGGGGGGGGCGCTTTCTTT

clone size: few
CDR3 length: 14
J gene: TRBJ2-7
V gene: TRBV2
D gene: -
CDR3 protein: CASSRTLLAYEQYF
CDR3 DNA: TGTGCCAGCAGTAGAACCCTGCTGGCCTACGAGCAGTACTTC

clone size: -
CDR3 length: 15
J gene: TRBJ1-1
V gene: TRBV7-2
D gene: -
CDR3 protein: CASSFTGTVNTEAFF
CDR3 DNA: TGTGCCAGCAGCTTCACCGGGACGGTGAACACTGAAGCTTTCTTT

clone size: -
CDR3 length: 17
J gene: TRBJ2-7
V gene: TRBV7-2
D gene: TRBD2
CDR3 protein: CASSFSIRAGGTNEQYF
CDR3 DNA: TGTGCCAGCAGCTTTAGTATCCGGGCGGGCGGGACTAATGAGCAGTACTTC

clone size: -
CDR3 length: 12
J gene: TRBJ2-1
V gene: TRBV7-2
D gene: -
CDR3 protein: CASSPPDPSKFF
CDR3 DNA: TGTGCCAGCAGCCCCCCTGACCCATCCAAGTTCTTC

clone size: few
CDR3 length: 14
J gene: TRBJ2-7
V gene: TRBV28
D gene: TRBD1
CDR3 protein: CASSPTGGRYEQYF
CDR3 DNA: TGTGCCAGCAGCCCCACAGGGGGCCGCTACGAGCAGTACTTC

clone size: -
CDR3 length: 17
J gene: TRBJ2-1
V gene: TRBV5-1
D gene: TRBD1
CDR3 protein: CASSLTIGTGPYNEQFF
CDR3 DNA: TGCGCCAGCAGTCTTACCATCGGGACAGGGCCCTACAATGAGCAGTTCTTC

clone size: -
CDR3 length: 13
J gene: TRBJ1-5
V gene: TRBV5-4
D gene: -
CDR3 protein: CASSFAPDQPQHF
CDR3 DNA: TGTGCCAGCAGCTTTGCCCCTGATCAGCCCCAGCATTTT

clone size: few
CDR3 length: 14
J gene: TRBJ1-2
V gene: TRBV5-1
D gene: -
CDR3 protein: CASRDTAGYYGYTF
CDR3 DNA: TGCGCCAGCAGGGACACTGCGGGATACTATGGCTACACCTTC

clone size: -
CDR3 length: 14
J gene: TRBJ2-7
V gene: TRBV7-2
D gene: -
CDR3 protein: CASSSSAGLDEQYF
CDR3 DNA: TGTGCCAGCAGCTCTTCCGCGGGGTTGGACGAGCAGTACTTC

clone size: few
CDR3 length: 13
J gene: TRBJ2-5
V gene: TRBV5-4
D gene: -
CDR3 protein: CASSLGVGETQYF
CDR3 DNA: TGTGCCAGCAGCTTAGGGGTTGGGGAGACCCAGTACTTC

clone size: -
CDR3 length: 14
J gene: TRBJ1-2
V gene: TRBV9
D gene: -
CDR3 protein: CASSVALGNYGYTF
CDR3 DNA: TGTGCCAGCAGCGTAGCGTTAGGGAACTATGGCTACACCTTC

clone size: few
CDR3 length: 15
J gene: TRBJ2-3
V gene: TRBV7-2
D gene: -
CDR3 protein: CASQPRTASTDTQYF
CDR3 DNA: TGTGCCAGCCAACCTCGGACAGCGAGCACAGATACGCAGTATTTT

clone size: -
CDR3 length: 12
J gene: TRBJ1-1
V gene: TRBV6-6
D gene: -
CDR3 protein: CASSPQGAEAFF
CDR3 DNA: TGTGCCAGCAGTCCACAGGGAGCTGAAGCTTTCTTT

clone size: few
CDR3 length: 19
J gene: TRBJ2-1
V gene: TRBV4-1
D gene: TRBD2
CDR3 protein: CASSQERGRTSGLYNEQFF
CDR3 DNA: TGCGCCAGCAGCCAAGAAAGGGGGCGGACTAGCGGGCTATACAATGAGCAGTTCTTC

clone size: -
CDR3 length: 15
J gene: TRBJ2-7
V gene: TRBV11-2
D gene: -
CDR3 protein: CASLPLGGYFYEQYF
CDR3 DNA: TGTGCCAGCCTCCCTTTGGGGGGATACTTCTACGAGCAGTACTTC

clone size: few
CDR3 length: 14
J gene: TRBJ1-5
V gene: TRBV7-2
D gene: -
CDR3 protein: CASSLWQMNQPQHF
CDR3 DNA: TGTGCCAGCAGCTTATGGCAGATGAATCAGCCCCAGCATTTT

clone size: -
CDR3 length: 13
J gene: TRBJ1-2
V gene: TRBV2
D gene: TRBD1
CDR3 protein: CASKPGQIYGYTF
CDR3 DNA: TGTGCCAGCAAACCGGGACAGATCTATGGCTACACCTTC

clone size: -
CDR3 length: 16
J gene: TRBJ2-5
V gene: TRBV5-6
D gene: TRBD1
CDR3 protein: CASSLGQGKGEETQYF
CDR3 DNA: TGTGCCAGCAGCTTGGGACAGGGGAAGGGAGAAGAGACCCAGTACTTC

clone size: -
CDR3 length: 15
J gene: TRBJ1-4
V gene: TRBV11-2
D gene: TRBD1
CDR3 protein: CASSLVGQGGEKLFF
CDR3 DNA: TGTGCCAGCAGCCTAGTGGGACAGGGCGGTGAAAAACTGTTTTTT

clone size: few
CDR3 length: 15
J gene: TRBJ2-3
V gene: TRBV28
D gene: -
CDR3 protein: CASSPGRLSTDTQYF
CDR3 DNA: TGTGCCAGCAGTCCCGGACGGCTTAGCACAGATACGCAGTATTTT

clone size: -
CDR3 length: 15
J gene: TRBJ2-2
V gene: TRBV7-7
D gene: -
CDR3 protein: CASSPLGGNTGELFF
CDR3 DNA: TGTGCTAGCAGCCCCCTGGGAGGGAACACCGGGGAGCTGTTTTTT

clone size: -
CDR3 length: 18
J gene: TRBJ1-2
V gene: TRBV19
D gene: -
CDR3 protein: CASSILSGALKPNYGYTF
CDR3 DNA: TGTGCCAGTAGTATCCTGTCAGGGGCGCTGAAGCCTAACTATGGCTACACCTTC

clone size: -
CDR3 length: 14
J gene: TRBJ1-5
V gene: TRBV2
D gene: TRBD1
CDR3 protein: CASSRQGGYQPQHF
CDR3 DNA: TGTGCCAGCAGCCGACAGGGGGGCTATCAGCCCCAGCATTTT

clone size: few
CDR3 length: 13
J gene: TRBJ2-1
V gene: TRBV28
D gene: -
CDR3 protein: CASGETTYNEQFF
CDR3 DNA: TGTGCCAGCGGAGAAACCACTTACAATGAGCAGTTCTTC

clone size: once
CDR3 length: 15
J gene: TRBJ2-7
V gene: TRBV4-1
D gene: -
CDR3 protein: CASSHGLLLTYEQYF
CDR3 DNA: TGCGCCAGCAGCCATGGCCTATTACTTACCTACGAGCAGTACTTC

clone size: few
CDR3 length: 14
J gene: TRBJ2-7
V gene: TRBV6-6
D gene: TRBD2
CDR3 protein: CASRVAGESYEQYF
CDR3 DNA: TGTGCCAGCAGAGTAGCGGGAGAATCCTACGAGCAGTACTTC

clone size: -
CDR3 length: 14
J gene: TRBJ1-1
V gene: TRBV9
D gene: -
CDR3 protein: CASSPGWRNTEAFF
CDR3 DNA: TGTGCCAGCAGCCCGGGTTGGAGAAACACTGAAGCTTTCTTT

clone size: few
CDR3 length: 10
J gene: TRBJ2-3
V gene: TRBV20-1
D gene: TRBD1
CDR3 protein: CSAYRGTQYF
CDR3 DNA: TGCAGTGCTTACAGGGGGACGCAGTATTTT

clone size: few
CDR3 length: 17
J gene: TRBJ2-3
V gene: TRBV7-9
D gene: -
CDR3 protein: CASSTFSAGLMTDTQYF
CDR3 DNA: TGTGCCAGCAGCACCTTTTCAGCAGGGCTCATGACAGATACGCAGTATTTT

clone size: -
CDR3 length: 16
J gene: TRBJ1-5
V gene: TRBV27
D gene: -
CDR3 protein: CASSFRGASRRQPQHF
CDR3 DNA: TGTGCCAGCAGTTTTAGGGGGGCGTCAAGGCGTCAGCCCCAGCATTTT

clone size: -
CDR3 length: 14
J gene: TRBJ1-1
V gene: TRBV9
D gene: TRBD1
CDR3 protein: CASSVKGADTEAFF
CDR3 DNA: TGTGCCAGCAGCGTAAAGGGGGCGGACACTGAAGCTTTCTTT

clone size: few
CDR3 length: 17
J gene: TRBJ2-6
V gene: TRBV5-1
D gene: TRBD1
CDR3 protein: CASSLDRGRTGANVLTF
CDR3 DNA: TGCGCCAGCAGCTTGGACAGGGGCAGGACTGGGGCCAACGTCCTGACTTTC

clone size: few
CDR3 length: 14
J gene: TRBJ2-5
V gene: TRBV7-2
D gene: TRBD1
CDR3 protein: CASSTRQGQETQYF
CDR3 DNA: TGTGCCAGCAGCACCCGACAGGGGCAAGAGACCCAGTACTTC

clone size: -
CDR3 length: 14
J gene: TRBJ2-5
V gene: TRBV5-1
D gene: -
CDR3 protein: CASRFDIMGETQYF
CDR3 DNA: TGCGCCAGCAGATTCGATATAATGGGAGAGACCCAGTACTTC

clone size: -
CDR3 length: 14
J gene: TRBJ1-5
V gene: TRBV7-2
D gene: TRBD1
CDR3 protein: CASSGQGLGQPQHF
CDR3 DNA: TGTGCCAGCAGCGGACAGGGGTTGGGACAGCCCCAGCATTTT